Only a few counts were recorded for the clone carrying this T cell receptor beta chain. Its antigen remains unknown. Per germline, CDR1 SGHNT and CDR2 YYREEE (reference sequence). The V segment lost 3 bases and the J segment 5 bases; nucleotides outside the gene matches: 2. The length of the CDR3 is 13 residues. TCRdb's copy holds only in-frame clones and misses some; the assay was immunoSEQ multiplex PCR. The profile shows approximately 700,000 clones, roughly 72% of them singletons. The data were taken from a study of shared clonotypes between healthy human individuals. The study, taken as a whole, reports: Deeper or shallower sequencing was expected to change how clonotypes are shared among donors. The sharing of 5% to 6.5% of naive CD4 clonotypes was seen across a few donors.

The chain carries TRBV5-4 and TRBJ2-3, with TRBD1 matching over 8 bases. Sequenced material: memory CD4+ T cells sorted from blood. The subset was: CD45RA-negative fraction. The sequence derives from a woman aged 25 to 45 in good health. The CDR3 is CASSSQGEDTQYF. CDR3 nucleotide sequence: TGTGCCAGCAGCTCACAGGGGGAAGATACGCAGTATTTT.